The 21 T cell receptor beta chains below were found in one sample sequenced in a study of siplizumab effects on memory and regulatory T cells. Antigens of these TCRs are unknown. Cells that made up the mixed lymphocyte reaction were cocultured at 37°C for 5 to 6 days. Only in-frame clones appear in the TCRdb table, and some are missing; sequencing was by immunoSEQ multiplex PCR. Among 20,000 or so clones listed, around 43% were seen once. The specimen was CFSE-low (dividing) CD4+ T cells sorted from an allogeneic mixed lymphocyte reaction. These receptors all stem from a human donor in good health; the cells came from an allogeneic mixed lymphocyte reaction. Some clones in this sample may be carry-over from other donors' samples.

The chain combines TRBV5-1 with TRBJ1-2; D not resolved. The germline V and J ends were trimmed by 4 bases and 0 bases, with 10 bases remaining between them. CDR1 and CDR2 (germline): SGHRS, YFSETQ. The CDR3 extends over 14 amino acids. In DNA, the CDR3 is TGCGCCAGCAGCCCTCGCGGGGCTAACTATGGCTACACCTTC. Residues: CASSPRGANYGYTF.

The chain joins TRBV19 to TRBJ2-5, with unresolved D. Per germline, CDR1 LNHDA and CDR2 SQIVND (reference sequence). V was shortened by 3 bases and J by 0 bases, with 8 bases between the two germline ends. The CDR3 is 14 residues long. CDR3 in DNA: TGTGCCAGTAGTATTTTTACAGACCAAGAGACCCAGTACTTC. It encodes CASSIFTDQETQYF.

This clone appeared once. The chain is built from TRBV7-9 and TRBJ2-7; tentatively, D is TRBD2 (7 bases). V lost 6 bases and J lost 7, with 22 bases in between. This CDR3 spans 15 amino acids. The germline V gene encodes CDR1 SEHNR and CDR2 FQNEAQ (reference sequence). CDR3 amino acids: CASRRGGGAPGEQYF. Written as DNA, the CDR3 is TGTGCCAGCAGGAGAGGAGGGGGGGCCCCAGGGGAGCAGTACTTC.

This CDR3 is CASSPPGGLAKNIQYF. Here the CDR3 DNA reads TGTGCCAGCAGCCCCCCCGGGGGGCTCGCCAAAAACATTCAGTACTTC. The J gene is TRBJ2-4, the V gene TRBV6-6, with D possibly being TRBD2 (7 bases). The CDR3 has 16 residues. Trimming took 6 bases from V and 1 from J, leaving 16 bases between them. Germline assignment: CDR1 MNHNY and CDR2 SVGAGI (reference sequence).

Only a few counts were recorded for this clone. The rearrangement joins TRBV28 to TRBJ1-2, with D perhaps TRBD1 (6 bases). Trimming cost V 5 bases and J 4 bases, with 17 bases left between them. The CDR3 covers 15 residues. CDR1 MDHEN and CDR2 SYDVKM come from the germline V gene. CDR3 region: CASSLPRGLSYGYTF. CDR3 coding DNA: TGTGCCAGCAGTCTCCCCAGGGGTCTAAGCTATGGCTACACCTTC.

Sample share makes this clone medium-sized (0.01 to 0.1%). The sample has other DNA sequences that encode this CDR3 too. The chain employs TRBV5-1 and TRBJ1-2, with D possibly being TRBD1 (5 bases). Trimming removed 4 bases from V and 8 bases from J, with 21 bases in between. Germline CDR1 is SGHRS and CDR2 is YFSETQ. The CDR3 has 15 residues. The DNA for the CDR3 is TGCGCCAGCAGCAGAGAGACAGCGGGGCCCTCGGGCTACACCTTC. Amino acid sequence: CASSRETAGPSGYTF.

The J gene is TRBJ1-2, the V gene TRBV6-6, with 7 positions matching TRBD1. Trimming cost V 5 bases and J 8 bases; bases outside gene matches: 14. The CDR3 loop spans 15 amino acids. Per the germline V gene, CDR1 is MNHNY and CDR2 is SVGAGI (reference sequence). CDR3 residues: CASSGTGVWPRGYTF. CDR3 nucleotides: TGTGCCAGCAGTGGAACAGGGGTCTGGCCCAGAGGCTACACCTTC.

This clone was detected only a few times. The rearrangement joins TRBV9 to TRBJ2-1; either TRBD1 or TRBD2 may supply D (6 bases each). The germline CDR1 and CDR2 sequences are SGDLS and YYNGEE. The CDR3 contains 16 residues. Trimming shortened V by 0 bases and J by 6 bases, and 16 bases separated the two germline ends. The CDR3 sequence: CASSVGGLGRLNEQFF. The CDR3 DNA follows: TGTGCCAGCAGCGTAGGGGGGCTAGGGAGGCTCAATGAGCAGTTCTTC.

The chain links TRBV5-4 to TRBJ2-3; D might be TRBD2 (5 bases). This CDR3 has 15 residues. V gave up 2 bases and J gave up 1 base, with 11 bases separating them. In germline, CDR1 is SGHNT, CDR2 YYREEE (reference sequence). The CDR3 region is CASSFPLAGTDTQYF. CDR3 DNA: TGTGCCAGCAGCTTTCCTCTAGCTGGCACAGATACGCAGTATTTT.

The chain carries TRBV11-2 and TRBJ2-4, with 8 positions matching TRBD1. The trim removed 5 bases at V and 7 bases at J, leaving 13 bases unmatched. The CDR3 length is 16 residues. Germline CDR1 is SGHAT and CDR2 is FQNNGV. The DNA of the CDR3 is TGTGCCAGCAGCCCGACCGACAGGGGAATTCGGAACATTCAGTACTTC. As protein: CASSPTDRGIRNIQYF. Based on the CDR3 plus reference TRBV11-2 and TRBJ2-4, the full variable domain is EAGVAQSPRYKIIEKRQSVAFWCNPISGHATLYWYQQILGQGPKLLIQFQNNGVVDDSQLPKDRFSAERLKGVDSTLKIQPAKLEDSAVYLCASSPTDRGIRNIQYFGAGTRLSVL.

The gene calls are TRBV18 and TRBJ1-4; weak D call: TRBD1 (6 bases). The CDR3 length is 16 residues. The germline gives CDR1 KGHSH, CDR2 LQKENI. Between the trimmed V and J ends, which lost 5 bases and 0 bases, there was a span of 13 bases. The chain's CDR3 is CASSSTGPATNEKLFF. The CDR3 DNA reads TGTGCCAGCTCATCGACAGGACCTGCAACTAATGAAAAACTGTTTTTT.

This clone was counted at least ten times. V gene TRBV11-2 combines with J gene TRBJ1-3, with 7 nucleotides matching TRBD1. Germline values: CDR1 SGHAT, CDR2 FQNNGV. The ends lost 5 bases at V and 1 base at J; junction bases unmatched: 14. This CDR3 is built from 18 residues. The CDR3 DNA follows: TGTGCCAGCAGCCCCTGGGACAGCCCGACTTATTCTGGAAACACCATATATTTT. The encoded protein is CASSPWDSPTYSGNTIYF.

The gene calls are TRBV29-1 and TRBJ1-2; D may be TRBD1 (5 bases). Deletions cut 6 bases from V and 0 bases from J, with 11 bases between. Germline V gene data show CDR1 as SQVTM and CDR2 as ANQGSEA. This CDR3 is 13 amino acids long. CDR3 region: CSVGHLANYGYTF. The CDR3 nucleotides read TGCAGCGTCGGACACCTAGCTAACTATGGCTACACCTTC.

In its sample, this clone is medium-sized. The chain carries TRBV11-2 and TRBJ1-5; D not resolved. Trimming left V 2 bases short and J 6 bases short, with 11 bases between. Germline assignment: CDR1 SGHAT and CDR2 FQNNGV. This CDR3 has 14 amino acids. The DNA of the CDR3 is TGTGCCAGCAGCTTAAGCATTGGGAGTCAGCCCCAGCATTTT. Protein: CASSLSIGSQPQHF.

This clone was observed a few times. This rearrangement joins TRBV6-5 to TRBJ1-3; TRBD1 matches at 7 bases. Germline CDR1 MNHEY, CDR2 SVGAGI. The CDR3 has 15 amino acids. V trimming: 6 bases; J trimming: 0 bases; junction bases outside the gene matches: 5. CDR3: CASRMDRNSGNTIYF. CDR3 nucleotide sequence: TGTGCCAGCAGGATGGACAGGAACTCTGGAAACACCATATATTTT.

This clone showed up just a few times. The rearrangement links TRBV19 to TRBJ2-7; 11 positions agree with TRBD2. The CDR3 extends over 17 amino acids. The J segment lost 4 bases and the V segment lost 5 bases, leaving 13 bases of the junction unmatched. Germline V lookup: CDR1 LNHDA, CDR2 SQIVND (reference sequence). The CDR3 DNA sequence: TGTGCCAGTAGTGGGACGGATACTAGCGGGAGTATGTACGAGCAGTACTTC. Encoded protein: CASSGTDTSGSMYEQYF.

The chain has TRBV29-1 and TRBJ1-1, with 10 nucleotides matching TRBD1. Trimming cost V 0 bases and J 10 bases; bases outside gene matches: 11. CDR3 length: 15 residues. Germline V gene data show CDR1 as SQVTM and CDR2 as ANQGSEA. The CDR3 nucleotides are TGCAGCGTTGAAGAATCCGGGACAGGGGCTGATGTAGCTTTCTTT. It is translated as CSVEESGTGADVAFF.

This clone was observed a handful of times. The genes are TRBV2 and TRBJ1-2; D is perhaps TRBD1 (6 bases). The V gene's germline CDR1 is SNHLY and CDR2 FYNNEI. The CDR3 runs to 15 residues. V was cut by 1 base and J by 8 bases, with 17 bases left in between. The CDR3 DNA sequence: TGTGCCAGCAGTGAAGGCTTCGGTCTCGGGGGCGGCTACACCTTC. It specifies CASSEGFGLGGGYTF.

J is TRBJ2-3 and V is TRBV5-4; 8 bases agree with TRBD1. The CDR3 extends over 17 amino acids. Per germline, CDR1 SGHNT and CDR2 YYREEE (reference sequence). V lost 3 bases to trimming and J lost 4 bases; unmatched junction nucleotides: 13. DNA of the CDR3: TGTGCCAGCAGCTGGCCCGGGGCAGGGGGCTTTTCAGATACGCAGTATTTT. Translation gives CASSWPGAGGFSDTQYF.

This rearrangement joins TRBV18 to TRBJ1-1; D gene ambiguous. Germline lookup yields CDR1 KGHSH and CDR2 LQKENI. Trimming took off 6 bases at V and 6 bases at J, with 20 bases between the two ends. The CDR3 length is 15 residues. CDR3 nucleotide sequence: TGTGCCAGCTCCCTGGACCAGGCCCAAATTTCTGAAGCTTTCTTT. This translates into CASSLDQAQISEAFF. The complete variable domain, with remaining parts taken from reference TRBV18 and TRBJ1-1, reads NAGVMQNPRHLVRRRGQEARLRCSPMKGHSHVYWYRQLPEEGLKFMVYLQKENIIDESGMPKERFSAEFPKEGPSILRIQQVVRGDSAAYFCASSLDQAQISEAFFGQGTRLTVV.

This chain uses TRBV4-2 with TRBJ1-1, with 7 bases fitting TRBD1. The ends lost 6 bases at V and 4 bases at J; junction bases unmatched: 5. Germline CDR1 and CDR2: LGHNA and YNFKEQ. This CDR3 contains 13 residues. CDR3 sequence reads: CASSNAGGTEAFF. CDR3 DNA: TGTGCCAGCAGTAACGCAGGGGGCACTGAAGCTTTCTTT.